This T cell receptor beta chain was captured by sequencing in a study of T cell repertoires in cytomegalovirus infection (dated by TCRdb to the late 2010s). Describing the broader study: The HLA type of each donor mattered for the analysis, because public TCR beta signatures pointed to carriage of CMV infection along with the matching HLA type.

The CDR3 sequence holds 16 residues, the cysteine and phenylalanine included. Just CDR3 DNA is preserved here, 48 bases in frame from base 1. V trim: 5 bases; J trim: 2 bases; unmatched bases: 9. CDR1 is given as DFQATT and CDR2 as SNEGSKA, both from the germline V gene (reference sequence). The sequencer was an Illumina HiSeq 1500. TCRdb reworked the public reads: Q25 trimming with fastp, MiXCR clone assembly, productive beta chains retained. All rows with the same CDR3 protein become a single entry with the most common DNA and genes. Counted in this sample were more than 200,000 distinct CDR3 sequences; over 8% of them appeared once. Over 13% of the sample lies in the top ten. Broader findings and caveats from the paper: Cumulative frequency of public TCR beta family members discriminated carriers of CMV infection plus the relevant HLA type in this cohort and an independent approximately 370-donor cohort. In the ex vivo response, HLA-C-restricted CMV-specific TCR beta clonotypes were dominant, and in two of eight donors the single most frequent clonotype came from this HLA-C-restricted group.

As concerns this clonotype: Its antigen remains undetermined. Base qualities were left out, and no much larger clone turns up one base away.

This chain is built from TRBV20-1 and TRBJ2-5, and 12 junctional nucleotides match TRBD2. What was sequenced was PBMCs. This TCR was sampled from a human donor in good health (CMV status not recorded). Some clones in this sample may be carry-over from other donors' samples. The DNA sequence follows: TGCAGTGCTCCAGATCTAACTAGCGGGAGGCAAGAGACCCAGTACTTC. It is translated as CSAPDLTSGRQETQYF.